The T cell receptor (beta chain) described here comes from a study of blood T cells in healthy people across ages (dated by TCRdb to the mid-2010s). Context from the whole study: In model experiments, roughly one uniquely barcoded TCR beta cDNA molecule per two T cells was captured by template switching. Using deep sequencing normalized with unique cDNA molecular identifiers, the study measured how TCR beta repertoire diversity changes with age. The donors were split into four age groups: young (average 16 years), middle-aged (roughly 40), aged (roughly 60) and long-lived (approximately 80). The study analyzed two additional independent replicas of 1 million unique cDNA reads from the same blood draw for two donors, one aged 18 to 30 and one aged 80 or older.

Preparation of the library involved 5' RACE. The run used an Illumina HiSeq 2500. A second about 7 to 12 cycle PCR used a sample-barcoded 5' primer and a J-beta primer mix. A unique molecular identifier was introduced onto each TCR beta cDNA molecule by a template-switch 5' adaptor carrying 12 random nucleotides. Each sample yielded at least 3 million CDR3-containing paired-end reads. All of the RNA was converted into first-strand cDNA using the Mint cDNA synthesis kit, with a TRBC-specific oligonucleotide serving as the primer. After uracil-DNA glycosylase treatment, a first 18-cycle PCR used universal primers M1SS and BC2_uni_R on all cDNA. Under the source paper's analysis protocol: Normalization of each sample was performed by random selection of 1 million high-quality reads, each carrying a distinct molecular identifier. Instead of being binned into consensus sequences, reads with shared molecular identifiers were discarded. MiTCR, with a Q25 quality threshold and the strictest error-elimination algorithm, was used for CDR3 identification, clonotype clustering and error correction. A nonparametric unseen species model with Euler transformation was used to estimate a lower bound on total TCR beta diversity. TCRdb reworked the public reads: Q25 trimming with fastp, MiXCR clone assembly, productive beta chains retained. Identical CDR3 protein sequences are pooled into one entry, listed with their most common genes and DNA. None of the V and J calls come from the authors' own analysis; TCRdb made them. The sample table lists 450,000 to 600,000 distinct CDR3 sequences, around 27% of them with a count of one. Clones ranked in the top ten supply approximately 3.6% of the sample.

This clonotype was picked up a small number of times. Its antigen is currently not known. There are no base qualities to consult, and no much larger clone falls within one base. The paper's findings and limits, for the study overall: Bulk unsorted PBMC profiling prevented conclusive comparison of naive and antigen-experienced compartments. As age increased, observed TCR beta diversity per million T cells dropped in a roughly linear way, and a significant reduction was already evident by age 40. Compared with the aged group, the long-lived group had more naive CD4+ T cells, fewer expanded clones and increased TCR diversity, suggesting age selection. Estimates of total diversity from one million sequenced T cells were regarded as lower bounds and underestimates. Observed TCR beta diversity correlated strongly with the percentage of naive T cells measured by flow cytometry. Donor CMV infection status was unknown, potentially confounding age-related changes in expanded clonotypes.

From its cysteine to its phenylalanine, the CDR3 spans 17 amino acids. Left in the record is the CDR3 DNA by itself, 51 bases read in frame from the first base. V is trimmed back by 2 bases and J by 5 bases, and the junction contains 13 bases that no gene match accounts for. CDR1 and CDR2 (SQVTM, ANQGSEA) derive from the germline V gene. Systemically healthy Caucasian individuals from Russia, some 36 in total and aged about 6 to 95 years, were included as donors. Each donor gave ten milliliters of peripheral blood, collected into EDTA-treated Vacutainer tubes. Ficoll-Paque density-gradient centrifugation was used to isolate PBMCs, with at least 6.5 million per sample. Total RNA, at least 6 micrograms per sample, was extracted from PBMCs with Trizol reagent. For every donor, flow cytometry on a PBMC aliquot measured the percentage of naive CD45RAhigh/CD27high T cells. This same sample was also taken into another study, of T cells of mothers and their children. According to the second study: Donors were nine systemically healthy Caucasian individuals: three mothers and their six children. cDNA synthesis used all of the extracted RNA, with around 1.5 ug of RNA in each 15 ul reaction. In the second PCR, the M1S primer introduced both the sample barcodes and 2-4 random nucleotides. More than 9 million TCR beta CDR3 reads were obtained from each mother, and about 3 million reads were obtained from each child. TCR recombination output is similarly shaped by thymic selection in related and unrelated pairs, with a minor effect exerted by inherited differences. Normalized repertoire overlap was always slightly but never significantly higher in related than unrelated mother-child pairs. Persistent microchimeric T cell clones were not detected, at a sensitivity of roughly 100 clones per million clonotypes. To look for features that set related mother-child pairs apart from unrelated individuals, the researchers ran deep NGS to compare the TCR beta repertoires of mothers and children. On average, the children were about 10 +/- 4 years old, while the mothers were about 37 +/- 4 years old. After adapter ligation was performed with NEBNext reagents, the libraries were sequenced on an Illumina HiSeq 2000 with 100+100 nt paired-end reads. To prevent cross-contamination, the mother and child libraries were prepared a month apart and were sequenced in separate runs. Between roughly 500,000 and 2,300,000 distinct TCR beta clonotypes were identified per donor. Naive TCR beta clonotypes were estimated from low-frequency clonotypes matched to each donor's FACS-determined naive share, without sorting.

This receptor was obtained from a boy aged 2 to 10 in good health. The sample was blood. Recombination connected TRBV29-1 to TRBJ2-7, and TRBD2 matches 12 of the central bases. CDR3 region: CSVEPGSSGGAFHEQYF. The DNA sequence follows: TGCAGCGTTGAACCGGGCTCTAGCGGGGGGGCCTTCCACGAGCAGTACTTC.